The 3 T cell receptor beta chains below come from one sample, sequenced in a study of cytomegalovirus exposure and HLA in healthy donors. The PCR ran on 60 Vbeta and 13 Jbeta primers. TCRdb keeps only in-frame clones here, not all; method: immunoSEQ multiplex PCR. The sample data list about 42,000 clones. Sequencing was done on a sample of PBMCs. The receptors stem from a man under 40 in good health and CMV-seronegative.

The genes are TRBV29-1 and TRBJ2-1; 9 positions agree with TRBD2. The CDR3 length is 15 residues. Germline V gene lookup returns CDR1 SQVTM and CDR2 ANQGSEA. J gave up 9 bases and V 2 bases, and 11 bases lay outside the gene matches. This CDR3 reads CSVETTRREGFEQFF. The CDR3, as DNA: TGCAGCGTTGAAACGACAAGGCGGGAGGGTTTTGAGCAGTTCTTC.

V is TRBV19 and J is TRBJ1-1; no clear D. Germline values: CDR1 LNHDA, CDR2 SQIVND (reference sequence). V gave up 3 bases and J gave up 8 bases, with 10 bases separating them. The CDR3 is 12 amino acids. CDR3 nucleotide sequence: TGTGCCAGTAGTATCTATGCGGGGGAAGCTTTCTTT. Protein: CASSIYAGEAFF.

The chain combines TRBV6-5 with TRBJ1-1, with 7 nucleotides matching TRBD1. The CDR3 length is 16 residues. V lost 2 bases and J lost 0; bases outside the gene matches: 6. CDR1 is MNHEY and CDR2 is SVGAGI in the germline V gene. As DNA, the CDR3 is TGTGCCAGCAGTTACCATGGGACAGCATTGAACACTGAAGCTTTCTTT. Its protein is CASSYHGTALNTEAFF.